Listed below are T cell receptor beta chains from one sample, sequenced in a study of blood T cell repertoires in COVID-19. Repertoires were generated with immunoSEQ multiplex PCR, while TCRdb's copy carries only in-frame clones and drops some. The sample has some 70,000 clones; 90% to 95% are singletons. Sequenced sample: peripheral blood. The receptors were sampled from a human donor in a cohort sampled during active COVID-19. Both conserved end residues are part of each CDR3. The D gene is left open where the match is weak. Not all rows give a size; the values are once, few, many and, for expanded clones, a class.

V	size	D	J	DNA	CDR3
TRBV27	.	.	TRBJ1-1	TGTGCCAGCAGGCAACAGGTTTTCTTGAACACTGAAGCTTTCTTT	CASRQQVFLNTEAFF
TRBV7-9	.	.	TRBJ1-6	TGTGCCAGCAGGCCGAGCTCCTATAATTCACCCCTCCACTTT	CASRPSSYNSPLHF
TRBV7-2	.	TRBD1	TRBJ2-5	TGTGCCAGCAGCCCCTCAGGGGGCAGTTCATCCCAGTACTTC	CASSPSGGSSSQYF
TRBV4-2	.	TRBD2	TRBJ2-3	TGTGCCAGCAGCCAAGGCCTAGCGGGGGTCACAGATACGCAGTATTTT	CASSQGLAGVTDTQYF
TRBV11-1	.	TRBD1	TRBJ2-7	TGTGCCAGCAGCTTAGCGAGGAGCTACAGGGGCTACGAGCAGTACTTC	CASSLARSYRGYEQYF
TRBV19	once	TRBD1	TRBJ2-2	TGTGCCAGTAGTGGGACCGACAGGGTGGGCGCCGGGGAGCTGTTTTTT	CASSGTDRVGAGELFF
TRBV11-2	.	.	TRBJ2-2	TGTGCCAGCAGCCCGGGTCGAACGGCCACCGGGGAGCTGTTTTTT	CASSPGRTATGELFF
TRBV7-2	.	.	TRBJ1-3	TGTGCCAGCAGCTTAGCCCGGGTTAGAGGGCAGACTGGAAACACCATATATTTT	CASSLARVRGQTGNTIYF
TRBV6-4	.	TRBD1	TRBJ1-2	TGTGCCAGCAGTGAACAGGGGTATGGCTACACCTTC	CASSEQGYGYTF
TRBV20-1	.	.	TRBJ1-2	TGCAGTGCTAGCGGTCAGGCCTTC	CSASGQAF
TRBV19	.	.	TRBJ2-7	TGTGCCAGTAGTCTACGGACAGAACCGCCCCACGAGCAGTACTTC	CASSLRTEPPHEQYF
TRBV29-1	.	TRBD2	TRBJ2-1	TGCAGCGTTGGGTGGGAACTAGCGGGAGGTAATGAGCAGTTCTTC	CSVGWELAGGNEQFF
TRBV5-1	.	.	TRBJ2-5	TGCGCCAGCAGCTTGGTTCAGGGCCAAGAGACCCAGTACTTC	CASSLVQGQETQYF
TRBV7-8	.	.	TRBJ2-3	TGTGCCAGCAGCTTCAGATCCAGCACAGATACGCAGTATTTT	CASSFRSSTDTQYF
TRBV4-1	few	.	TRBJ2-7	TGCGCCAGCAGCCAAGCCCTAGCGCGGGAGCAGTACTTC	CASSQALAREQYF
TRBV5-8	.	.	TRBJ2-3	TGTGCCAGCAGCTTGGCCCCGGGTACAAGCACAGATACGCAGTATTTT	CASSLAPGTSTDTQYF
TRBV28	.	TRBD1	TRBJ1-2	TGTGCCAGCAGTATTTACCCCGGACAGGGCCACTATGGCTACACCTTC	CASSIYPGQGHYGYTF
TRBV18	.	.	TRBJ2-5	TGTGCCAGCTCACCACAATTGGTAGCAGGAGGGAGAGAGACCCAGTACTTC	CASSPQLVAGGRETQYF
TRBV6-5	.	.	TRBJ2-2	TGTGCCAGCAGTTACGGCAGGGGATACACCGGGGAGCTGTTTTTT	CASSYGRGYTGELFF
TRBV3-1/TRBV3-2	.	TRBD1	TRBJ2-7	TGTGCCAGCAGCCAAGATCCCAGGGGGCCTTGGGAGCAGTACTTC	CASSQDPRGPWEQYF
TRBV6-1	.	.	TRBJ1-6	TGTGCCAGCAGTGAAAAGTACAGTTCCGCCTATAATTCACCCCTCCACTTT	CASSEKYSSAYNSPLHF
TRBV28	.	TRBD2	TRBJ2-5	TGTGCCAGCAGTTTTGCGGGAGGGCAAGAGACCCAGTACTTC	CASSFAGGQETQYF
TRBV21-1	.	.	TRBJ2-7	TGTGCCAGCAACCCTACGGGACAGGCCCGCTACGAGCAGTACTTC	CASNPTGQARYEQYF
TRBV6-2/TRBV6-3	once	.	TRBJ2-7	TGTGCCAGCAGTCTTAGCAGATACGAGCAGTACTTC	CASSLSRYEQYF
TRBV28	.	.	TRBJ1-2	TGTGCCAGCAGCCCATTGGACAGAGACTATGGCTACACCTTC	CASSPLDRDYGYTF
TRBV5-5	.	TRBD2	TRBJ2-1	TGTGCCAGCAACGGTGGACTAGCGGGCTACAATGAGCAGTTCTTC	CASNGGLAGYNEQFF
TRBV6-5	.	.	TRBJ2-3	TGTGCCAGCAGTTCATCGGACTGGTTTAGCACAGATACGCAGTATTTT	CASSSSDWFSTDTQYF
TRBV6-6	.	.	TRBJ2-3	TGTGCCAGCAGCCCCCGCCCGGGGGATACGCAGTATTTT	CASSPRPGDTQYF
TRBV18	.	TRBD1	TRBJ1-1	TGTGCCAGCTCACCAGGACAGGGGGCGATGAACACTGAAGCTTTCTTT	CASSPGQGAMNTEAFF
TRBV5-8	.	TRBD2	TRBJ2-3	TGTGCCAGTCCTCAGGGACTAGCGGGGGGTACTAGCGGCACAGATACGCAGTATTTT	CASPQGLAGGTSGTDTQYF
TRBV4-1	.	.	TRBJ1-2	TGCGCCAGCAGCCAAGAAGGCAGGGCGTTGTATGGCTACACCTTC	CASSQEGRALYGYTF
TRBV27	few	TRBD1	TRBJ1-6	TGTGCCAGCAGTGAGGGACAGGGGAATTCACCCCTCCACTTT	CASSEGQGNSPLHF
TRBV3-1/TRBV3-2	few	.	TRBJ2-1	TGTGCCAGCAGCCGGAGGGCGGTAGCCTACAATGAGCAGTTCTTC	CASSRRAVAYNEQFF
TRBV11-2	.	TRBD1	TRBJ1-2	TGTGCCAGCACCAGGGGGCCTGACAGGGGTGGTGGCTACACCTTC	CASTRGPDRGGGYTF
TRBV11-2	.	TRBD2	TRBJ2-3	TGTGCCAGCAGCTTTTTTATAGCGGGGTTGGGCACAGATACGCAGTATTTT	CASSFFIAGLGTDTQYF
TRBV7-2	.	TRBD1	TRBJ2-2	TGTGCCAGCAGCTTAGAGGGGGGACAGGGGTCCGGGGAGCTGTTTTTT	CASSLEGGQGSGELFF
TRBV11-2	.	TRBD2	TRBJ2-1	TGTGCCAGCAGCTTAGATCATGCTAGCGGGGGGTTTAGTGAGCAGTTCTTC	CASSLDHASGGFSEQFF
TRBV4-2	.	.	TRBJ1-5	TGTGCCAGCAGCCAAGAGGGTCCCGGAGACAATCAGCCCCAGCATTTT	CASSQEGPGDNQPQHF
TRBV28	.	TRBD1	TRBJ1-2	TGTGCCACCACAGGGGGCAGAGGGTCTAACTATGGCTACACCTTC	CATTGGRGSNYGYTF
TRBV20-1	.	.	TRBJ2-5	TGCAGTGCTTGGAGGAAAGAGACCCAGTACTTC	CSAWRKETQYF
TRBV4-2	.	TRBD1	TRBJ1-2	TGTGCCAGCAGCCAAGGCTTACAGGGGAAAGACTATGGCTACACCTTC	CASSQGLQGKDYGYTF
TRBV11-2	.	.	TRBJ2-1	TGTGCCAGCAGCTTAGCCAGGGAGGTTTGGAATGAGCAGTTCTTC	CASSLAREVWNEQFF
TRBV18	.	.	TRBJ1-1	TGTGCCAGCTCCTCTCAATTTGGGGGACAAGCGGCTTTCTTT	CASSSQFGGQAAFF
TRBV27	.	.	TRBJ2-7	TGTGCCAGCAGTCTCCGGGACACCTCCTACGAGCAGTACTTC	CASSLRDTSYEQYF
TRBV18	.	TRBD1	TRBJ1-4	TGTGCCAGCTCACCACCCCGGGACAGAAATGAAAAACTGTTTTTT	CASSPPRDRNEKLFF
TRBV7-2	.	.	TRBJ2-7	TGTGCCAGCAGCTTTGGCCGGGCCTACGAGCAGTACTTC	CASSFGRAYEQYF
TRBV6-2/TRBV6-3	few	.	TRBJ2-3	TGTGCCAGCAGTTACTCTGAGACATGGGCGCCCGATACGCAGTATTTT	CASSYSETWAPDTQYF
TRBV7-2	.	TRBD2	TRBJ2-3	TGTGCCAGCAGATCCGGGGGGGCGCGACGAGATACGCAGTATTTT	CASRSGGARRDTQYF
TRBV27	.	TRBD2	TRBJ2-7	TGTGCCACTGCATGGCGCACGGCCCGAGCGGGAGGGCGCTACGAGCAGTACTTC	CATAWRTARAGGRYEQYF
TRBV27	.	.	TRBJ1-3	TGTGCCAGCAGTACACACAGGGTAATTGGCAACACCATATATTTT	CASSTHRVIGNTIYF
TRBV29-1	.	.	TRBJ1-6	TGCAGCGTCCAGTTAACAGGAACCTCACCCCTCCACTTT	CSVQLTGTSPLHF
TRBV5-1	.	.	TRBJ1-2	TGCGCCAGCAGCTCTAACTCTGACAGGAACTATGGCTACACCTTC	CASSSNSDRNYGYTF
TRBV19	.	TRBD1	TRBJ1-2	TGTGCCACCTACTCTCGACAGGGGGAACACTATGGCTACACCTTC	CATYSRQGEHYGYTF
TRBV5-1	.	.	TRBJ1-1	TGCGCCAGCAGCTTGGACGGGGGGACCACTGAAGCTTTCTTT	CASSLDGGTTEAFF
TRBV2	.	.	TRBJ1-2	TGTGCCAGCAGTCTAGACTATGGGTTTTCGGGTGGCTACACCTTC	CASSLDYGFSGGYTF